A selection of T cell receptor beta chains follows, all from one sample in a study of blood T cell repertoires in COVID-19. TCRdb keeps only in-frame clones here, not all; method: immunoSEQ multiplex PCR. There are 98,000 or so clones in the sample; 88% occur only once, and 2% to 3% lies in the top ten. Sequencing was performed on peripheral blood. The receptors stem from a human donor in a cohort sampled during active COVID-19. Both conserved end residues are trimmed from each CDR3.

CDR3	V	J
ASSRGRGYEQY	TRBV27	TRBJ2-7
ASSSGGRGVPGELF	TRBV7-6	TRBJ2-2
AISDPGTGISYEQY	TRBV10-3	TRBJ2-7
ASSWDNNYGYT	TRBV7-9	TRBJ1-2
ASRSELGTSGRNTDTQY	TRBV7-9	TRBJ2-3
ASSEDGSPEAF	TRBV27	TRBJ1-1
ASSEVIGASTDTQY	TRBV6-1	TRBJ2-3
ASSSDASANNSPLH	TRBV7-9	TRBJ1-6
ASSYGRGTGAGELF	TRBV11-3	TRBJ2-2
ASTPGASGLQETQY	TRBV7-9	TRBJ2-5
ASSRGQGGYAEAF	TRBV6-5	TRBJ1-1
TSSQGLPGLPYNEQF	TRBV1	TRBJ2-1
ASSYSRGGTEAF	TRBV6-5	TRBJ1-1
AWKRDFASTDTQY	TRBV30	TRBJ2-3
AISEVSSPGSEAF	TRBV10-3	TRBJ1-1
ASSVNSNQPQH	TRBV19	TRBJ1-5
ASSQVWDRGPNEKLF	TRBV3-1/TRBV3-2	TRBJ1-4
ASRLWGDTEAF	TRBV5-1	TRBJ1-1
SVEGLTSRPLNTEAF	TRBV29-1	TRBJ1-1
ASSVLEGAIGETQY	TRBV5-5	TRBJ2-5
ATGGAGEQY	TRBV7-9	TRBJ2-7
ASNFGPTDTEAF	TRBV5-6	TRBJ1-1
ASSLGLPQNEAF	TRBV7-6	TRBJ1-1
ASSWTGPNEQF	TRBV27	TRBJ2-1
ASRGANYEQY	TRBV6-5	TRBJ2-7
ASSRSGGAYEQY	TRBV5-1	TRBJ2-7
ASSDRPGQPK	TRBV6-1	TRBJ1-6
ASSIDGRGGFYNEQF	TRBV19	TRBJ2-1
ASRSRRGSNYGYT	TRBV27	TRBJ1-2
ASTGGGYNEQF	TRBV2	TRBJ2-1
ASSWTVSGNTIY	TRBV19	TRBJ1-3
ASSHGTAQNYGYT	TRBV5-1	TRBJ1-2
ATSRDLGGGQPQH	TRBV15	TRBJ1-5
ASSQDLSTAETQY	TRBV4-1	TRBJ2-5
ASSERARGYLSTNEKLF	TRBV6-1	TRBJ1-4
ASSTQGLNYGYT	TRBV5-1	TRBJ1-2
ASSARSTDTQY	TRBV28	TRBJ2-3
ASSQNRQALNTEAF	TRBV16	TRBJ1-1
ASSPDRAYNQPQH	TRBV28	TRBJ1-5
ASSFLPPHGESYGYT	TRBV5-1	TRBJ1-2
ASSPPHLEEQF	TRBV7-9	TRBJ2-1
ASSERGGEQF	TRBV6-1	TRBJ2-1
AISRDSNTGELF	TRBV10-3	TRBJ2-2
ASSLVSEGATEAF	TRBV5-1	TRBJ1-1
ASSSLTSGRETQY	TRBV13	TRBJ2-5
ASSLKGGIGEAF	TRBV7-3	TRBJ1-1